The 18 T cell receptor beta chains presented below share a single source sample, sequenced in a study of blood T cell repertoires in COVID-19. Sequenced by immunoSEQ multiplex PCR; TCRdb stores in-frame clones only, minus some. This sample has 320,000 or so clones, with approximately 81% found just once. The sample was PBMCs or T cells enriched from blood (not recorded which). Receptors were obtained from a woman in her thirties who had been exposed to COVID-19.

The rearrangement uses TRBV2 and TRBJ1-1; the match to TRBD1 covers 7 bases. From germline, CDR1 is SNHLY and CDR2 FYNNEI. Germline trimming cut 3 bases from V and 1 base from J; bases unmatched to any gene: 5. The CDR3 length is 15 residues. Here the CDR3 reads CASSESGGANTEAFF. As DNA, the CDR3 is TGTGCCAGCAGTGAGTCAGGGGGAGCGAACACTGAAGCTTTCTTT.

The chain couples TRBV5-1 to TRBJ1-6, with D uncertain. Germline CDR1 is SGHRS and CDR2 is YFSETQ. Trimming took 0 bases from V and 4 from J, leaving 14 bases between them. CDR3 length equals 17 residues. The CDR3 protein is CASSLAQQVDYNSPLHF. The DNA for the CDR3 is TGCGCCAGCAGCTTGGCCCAGCAGGTCGATTATAATTCACCCCTCCACTTT.

The V and J genes are TRBV9 and TRBJ2-7, with 9 bases aligning to TRBD1. Germline loops: CDR1 SGDLS, CDR2 YYNGEE. After removal of 0 bases from V and 3 bases from J, the junction contained 4 bases not matched to a gene. This CDR3 region has 15 residues. CDR3 residues: CASSVGQGDNYEQYF. Here the CDR3 DNA reads TGTGCCAGCAGCGTAGGACAGGGGGACAACTACGAGCAGTACTTC.

The V and J genes are TRBV28 and TRBJ1-5; the D gene is possibly TRBD1 (6 bases). CDR1 is MDHEN and CDR2 is SYDVKM in the germline V gene. The CDR3 spans 13 residues. Trimming shortened V by 6 bases and J by 4 bases, and 10 bases separated the two germline ends. The CDR3 is CASRETGNQPQHF. The CDR3 nucleotides are TGTGCCAGCAGGGAAACAGGGAATCAGCCCCAGCATTTT. The full variable domain, completed using reference TRBV28 and TRBJ1-5, is DVKVTQSSRYLVKRTGEKVFLECVQDMDHENMFWYRQDPGLGLRLIYFSYDVKMKEKGDIPEGYSVSREKKERFSLILESASTNQTSMYLCASRETGNQPQHFGDGTRLSIL.

The rearrangement links TRBV7-9 to TRBJ1-1; D is unclear. Germline V gives CDR1 SEHNR, CDR2 FQNEAQ (reference sequence). This CDR3 has 13 residues. The V gene lost 5 bases and the J gene lost 6 bases, with 13 bases spanning the gap. The CDR3 region is CASSLETRPEAFF. The DNA for the CDR3 is TGTGCCAGCAGCCTGGAGACCCGACCTGAAGCTTTCTTT.

The V call is TRBV28, the J call TRBJ1-2; 7 bases line up with TRBD1. V lost 6 bases and J lost 4; bases outside the gene matches: 5. The germline CDR1 and CDR2 sequences are MDHEN and SYDVKM. This CDR3 spans 13 amino acids. This chain's CDR3 is CASRRQGSYGYTF. In DNA form, the CDR3 reads TGTGCCAGCAGGAGACAGGGAAGCTATGGCTACACCTTC.

The rearrangement links TRBV28 to TRBJ2-3; 9 bases are a match to TRBD2. Germline lookup yields CDR1 MDHEN and CDR2 SYDVKM. This CDR3 has 14 amino acids. Trimming took 9 bases from V and 5 from J; bases not matched to a gene: 9. CDR3 in DNA: TGTGCCAGTATTGGGCGGGAGGGGGTAGATACGCAGTATTTT. The encoded protein is CASIGREGVDTQYF.

J is TRBJ2-1 and V is TRBV7-8; maybe TRBD1 (6 bases). From germline, CDR1 is SGHVS and CDR2 FQNEAQ. The CDR3 spans 15 residues. V lost 5 bases and J lost 4, with 15 bases in between. In DNA form, the CDR3 reads TGTGCCAGCAGCCCCGACAGGTGGGGTTACAATGAGCAGTTCTTC. Translation gives CASSPDRWGYNEQFF.

The gene calls are TRBV10-2 and TRBJ1-1; 9 bases map to TRBD1. V dropped 7 bases and J dropped 5; count of bases not matched to a gene: 11. Germline assignment: CDR1 WSHSY and CDR2 SAAADI. The CDR3 spans 15 residues. CDR3 sequence (DNA): TGCGCCAGCACCGAGCGACAGGGGGTATGGACTGAAGCTTTCTTT. It specifies CASTERQGVWTEAFF.

The CDR3 coding sequence is TGTGCCAGCAGTACTCGATTGGACAGGGTAATCTATGGCTACACCTTC. Translated: CASSTRLDRVIYGYTF. J is TRBJ1-2 and V is TRBV6-2 or TRBV6-3, with 8 nucleotides matching TRBD1. V shed 5 bases, J shed 4 bases, and the junction held 12 bases outside the gene matches. The CDR3 runs 16 residues. CDR1 and CDR2 from the germline V gene are MNHEY and SVGEGT.

This chain uses TRBV7-9 with TRBJ2-1; D is possibly TRBD1 (6 bases). Trimming pared 5 bases from V and 8 bases from J, leaving 10 bases between. CDR1 and CDR2 (germline): SEHNR, FQNEAQ (reference sequence). The CDR3 has 12 amino acids. The CDR3 loop is CASSRGQYEQFF. CDR3 sequence (DNA): TGTGCCAGCAGCAGGGGACAATATGAGCAGTTCTTC.

The chain couples TRBV19 to TRBJ1-4; 7 bases line up with TRBD1. The CDR3 runs to 14 residues. J was trimmed by 8 bases and V by 5 bases; bases with no gene match: 8. Germline CDR1 LNHDA, CDR2 SQIVND (reference sequence). This chain's CDR3 is CASSGRDRTEKLFF. The CDR3, as DNA: TGTGCCAGTAGTGGCAGGGACAGAACGGAAAAACTGTTTTTT.

This clone was recorded once. This chain links TRBV11-2 with TRBJ2-5; weak D call: TRBD2 (5 bases). This CDR3 has 16 residues. Germline values: CDR1 SGHAT, CDR2 FQNNGV. Trimming removed 2 bases from V and 3 bases from J, with 16 bases in between. The CDR3 region has the DNA TGTGCCAGCAGCTTATTTGGCACCTCGCGGGAAGAGACCCAGTACTTC. This codes for CASSLFGTSREETQYF. Looking up the rest from reference TRBV11-2 and TRBJ2-5 gives the full variable domain: EAGVAQSPRYKIIEKRQSVAFWCNPISGHATLYWYQQILGQGPKLLIQFQNNGVVDDSQLPKDRFSAERLKGVDSTLKIQPAKLEDSAVYLCASSLFGTSREETQYFGPGTRLLVL.

V gene TRBV28 combines with J gene TRBJ1-5; weak D call: TRBD1 (6 bases). The CDR3 is 15 residues long. V was pared by 2 bases and J by 1 base, with 9 bases between. CDR1 MDHEN and CDR2 SYDVKM come from the germline V gene. CDR3 amino acids: CASSLPGESNQPQHF. The CDR3 nucleotides read TGTGCCAGCAGTTTACCAGGGGAGAGCAATCAGCCCCAGCATTTT.

The rearrangement uses TRBV4-2 and TRBJ2-1, with D hard to call. There are 15 residues in the CDR3. V gave up 0 bases and J gave up 2 bases, with 8 bases separating them. Germline V CDR1 and CDR2: LGHNA, YNFKEQ. The CDR3 is CASSQDIATYNEQFF. In DNA, the CDR3 is TGTGCCAGCAGCCAAGATATAGCCACCTACAATGAGCAGTTCTTC.

V and J are TRBV3-1 (or the pseudogene TRBV3-2) and TRBJ2-3; possibly TRBD2 for D (5 bases). The CDR3 consists of 15 residues. V was pared by 2 bases and J by 3 bases, with 12 bases between. CDR1 LGHDT and CDR2 YNNKEL come from the germline V gene (reference sequence). CDR3 residues: CASSQTTITTDTQYF. The CDR3 coding sequence is TGTGCCAGCAGCCAAACGACTATAACGACAGATACGCAGTATTTT.

The chain employs TRBV7-9 and TRBJ2-1; D perhaps matches TRBD1 (5 bases). CDR3 length: 13 amino acids. The V gene lost 5 bases and the J gene lost 7 bases, with 12 bases spanning the gap. In germline, CDR1 is SEHNR, CDR2 FQNEAQ (reference sequence). CDR3 sequence (DNA): TGTGCCAGCAGCGCCGACAGTTCTAATGAGCAGTTCTTC. It specifies CASSADSSNEQFF.

The V call is TRBV30, the J call TRBJ2-3; possible D gene TRBD2, 6 bases. Trimming took 4 bases from V and 6 from J, leaving 8 bases between them. Germline values: CDR1 GTSNPN, CDR2 SVGIG (reference sequence). CDR3 length: 11 residues. CDR3 loop: CAWTSADTQYF. CDR3 nucleotides: TGTGCCTGGACTAGCGCCGATACGCAGTATTTT.